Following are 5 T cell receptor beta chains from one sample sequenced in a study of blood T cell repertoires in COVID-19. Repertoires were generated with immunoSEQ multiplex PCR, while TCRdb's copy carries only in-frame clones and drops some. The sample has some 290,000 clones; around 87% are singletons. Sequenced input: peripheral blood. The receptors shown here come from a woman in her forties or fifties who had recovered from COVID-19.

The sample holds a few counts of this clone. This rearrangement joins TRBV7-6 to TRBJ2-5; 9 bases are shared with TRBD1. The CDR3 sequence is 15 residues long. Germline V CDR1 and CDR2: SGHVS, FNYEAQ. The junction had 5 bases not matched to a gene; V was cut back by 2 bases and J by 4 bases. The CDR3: CASSLRRTGVETQYF. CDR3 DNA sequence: TGTGCCAGCAGCTTAAGGCGGACAGGGGTAGAGACCCAGTACTTC. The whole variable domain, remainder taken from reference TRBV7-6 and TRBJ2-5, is GAGVSQSPRYKVTKRGQDVALRCDPISGHVSLYWYRQALGQGPEFLTYFNYEAQQDKSGLPNDRFSAERPEGSISTLTIQRTEQRDSAMYRCASSLRRTGVETQYFGPGTRLLVL.

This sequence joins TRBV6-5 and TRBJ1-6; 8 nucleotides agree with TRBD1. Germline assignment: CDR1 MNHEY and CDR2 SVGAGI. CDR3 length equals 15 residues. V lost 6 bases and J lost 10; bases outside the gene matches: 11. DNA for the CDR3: TGTGCCAGCAGCCGACGCAGGGGGCCGGGGTCACCCCTCCACTTT. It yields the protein CASSRRRGPGSPLHF.

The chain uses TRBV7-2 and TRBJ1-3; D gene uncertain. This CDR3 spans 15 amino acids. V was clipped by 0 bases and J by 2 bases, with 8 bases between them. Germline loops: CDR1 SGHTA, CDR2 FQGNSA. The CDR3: CASSLAGKTGNTIYF. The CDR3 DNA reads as TGTGCCAGCAGCTTAGCTGGCAAAACTGGAAACACCATATATTTT.

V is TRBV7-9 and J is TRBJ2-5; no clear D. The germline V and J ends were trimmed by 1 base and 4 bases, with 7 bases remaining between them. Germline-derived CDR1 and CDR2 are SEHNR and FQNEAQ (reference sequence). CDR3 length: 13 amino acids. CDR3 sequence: CASSLEERETQYF. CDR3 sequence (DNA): TGTGCCAGCAGCTTAGAAGAGAGAGAGACCCAGTACTTC.

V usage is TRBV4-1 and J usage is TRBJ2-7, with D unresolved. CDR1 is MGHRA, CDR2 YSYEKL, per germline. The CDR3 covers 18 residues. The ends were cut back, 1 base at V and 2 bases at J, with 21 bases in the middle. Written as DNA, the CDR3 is TGCGCCAGCAGCCAAGGACAACCCGTCGGTGGCTATGCCTACGAGCAGTACTTC. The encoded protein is CASSQGQPVGGYAYEQYF.